This T cell receptor beta chain was sequenced for a study of blood T cell repertoires in COVID-19. The wider study: Acute and convalescent COVID-19 specimens originated in the United States, Italy and Spain. T cells, B-cell-depleted T cells, or PBMCs provided the cDNA or gDNA that served as material.

With V trimmed by 6 bases and J by 1 base, 8 bases remained unmatched. Germline V CDR1 and CDR2: PRHDT, FYEKMQ (reference sequence). CDR3 length equals 15 residues. How the authors handled the data: Quantification of nucleated cells was approximated via reference gene primer amplification. Libraries were prepared by immunoSEQ multiplex PCR; TCRdb keeps only in-frame clonotypes and omits some of them. The V and J calls and clone size are taken from that table; D and trimming were inferred from the DNA. The sample includes 250,000 to 350,000 clones, 80% to 90% of them seen just once. The receptor was isolated from a woman aged 25 to 39 who had recovered from COVID-19. The J gene is TRBJ1-1, the V gene TRBV13, with TRBD1 matching 7 bases. The material sequenced was PBMCs or T cells enriched from blood (not recorded which). The CDR3 is CASSGKQGKNTEAFF. CDR3 nucleotides: TGTGCCAGCAGTGGGAAACAGGGGAAGAACACTGAAGCTTTCTTT. Variable domain in full (rest from reference TRBV13 and TRBJ1-1): AAGVIQSPRHLIKEKRETATLKCYPIPRHDTVYWYQQGPGQDPQFLISFYEKMQSDKGSIPDRFSAQQFSDYHSELNMSSLELGDSALYFCASSGKQGKNTEAFFGQGTRLTVV.